This T cell receptor beta chain appears in the sequencing data of a study of blood T cell repertoires in COVID-19. Study-level background: Nucleic acid was either cDNA or gDNA, and it came from T cells, B-cell-depleted T cells, or PBMCs.

In its sample, this clone was seen once. Enrollment of patients from Seattle took place during active infection, with longitudinal follow-up. The V end lost 1 base, the J end lost 1 base, and 10 bases lay between the germline ends. This CDR3 has 14 amino acids. CDR1 and CDR2 from the germline V gene are SQVTM and ANQGSEA. Here immunoSEQ multiplex PCR was the method, and the copy in TCRdb shows in-frame clones only, minus some. In the table there are 230,000 or so clones, about 90% of which are singletons. This clonotype was sampled from a woman aged 55-70 years with COVID-19, enrolled during active disease. Sequences were obtained from peripheral blood. V usage is TRBV29-1 and J usage is TRBJ1-2; D unresolved. CDR3 sequence (DNA): TGCAGCGTTGAAGTACCACCGGTTAACTATGGCTACACCTTC. It codes for CSVEVPPVNYGYTF.